Sequencing of this T cell receptor (beta chain) was carried out in a study of cytomegalovirus exposure and HLA in healthy donors. In regard to this clone: No antigen is known for it.

With 60 Vbeta and 13 Jbeta primers, the PCR was carried out. Method: immunoSEQ multiplex PCR; TCRdb's copy keeps in-frame clones and lacks some. The sample records some 76,000 clones, 78% being singletons. Germline V CDR1 and CDR2: LNHNV, YYDKDF (reference sequence). V was trimmed by 5 bases and J by 0 bases, leaving 5 bases between them. This CDR3 has 13 amino acids. General study points: A classifier reportedly called cytomegalovirus status with high sensitivity and specificity. The study dropped some indistinguishable V segments, TRBV6-2 and TRBV6-3 among them. Among TCR beta chains of equal frequency, HLA-associated ones were more clonally expanded in a later analysis.

V is TRBV15 and J is TRBJ1-3; D gene ambiguous. Sequenced: PBMCs. This clonotype was sampled from a woman between 40 and 50 years old in good health and CMV-seropositive. CDR3 sequence (DNA): TGTGCCACCAGCCCAAACTCTGGAAACACCATATATTTT. Protein sequence: CATSPNSGNTIYF. The full variable domain, completed using reference TRBV15 and TRBJ1-3, is DAMVIQNPRYQVTQFGKPVTLSCSQTLNHNVMYWYQQKSSQAPKLLFHYYDKDFNNEADTPDNFQSRRPNTSFCFLDIRSPGLGDTAMYLCATSPNSGNTIYFGEGSWLTVV.